The clone carrying this T cell receptor beta chain was counted between two and nine times. Its target is unknown. This sample was taken from a study of a mutant IDH1 vaccine in newly diagnosed glioma. The overall study: Patients received vaccination from 4-6 weeks after radiotherapy alone, or with temozolomide cycles.

Produced via immunoSEQ multiplex PCR; TCRdb's table is partial and in-frame only. The sample records fewer than 40,000 clones, approximately 78% being singletons. Time point defined: week 5, during vaccination. The study gave 300 ug of mutant IDH1 20-mer peptide per vaccine dose, with topical imiquimod. With 2 bases clipped from V and 6 bases from J, the junction kept 4 bases outside the gene matches. This CDR3 contains 14 residues. Germline assignment: CDR1 SGDLS and CDR2 YYNGEE. This receptor was obtained from a man aged 40-55 years with glioma. The chain employs TRBV9 and TRBJ2-1, with 8 bases that match TRBD2. Sequences were derived from PBMCs, sampled from a glioma patient whose treatment included an IDH1 peptide vaccine. CDR3 nucleotide sequence: TGTGCCAGCAGCGTCGGGGGGGCTGCCAATGAGCAGTTCTTC. Residues: CASSVGGAANEQFF.